Listed below are T cell receptor beta chains from one sample, sequenced in a study of PD-L1 blockade in urothelial cancer. TCRdb's table, derived via immunoSEQ multiplex PCR, lists solely in-frame clones and lacks some. The sample consists of 17,000 or so clones, 87% of them appearing once. The specimen was PBMCs, collected around atezolizumab (anti-PD-L1) treatment. The source is a man between 45 and 60 years old with urothelial cancer. Both conserved end residues are part of each CDR3.

v_call cdr3_aa
TRBV18 CASSLFPLAGMVYEQYF
TRBV9 CASSDWGQGVTNEKLFF
TRBV5-1 CASRSRTQGAHTEAFF
TRBV6-1 CASSVQQSTDTQYF
TRBV6-1 CASSETGRNEQFF
TRBV7-7 CASSSPVSQETQYF
TRBV27 CATGTSGRREQYF
TRBV2 CASSGYTGVTEAFF
TRBV7-2 CASTKGLAETQYF
TRBV18 CASSPPIPSSYEQYF
TRBV28 CASKWGRGNYGYTF
TRBV7-3 CASSLYSLFLRGGANVLTF
TRBV14 CASSPTGQGMHNEQFF
TRBV6-5 CASGGTGGFNEQFF
TRBV4-3 CASSPEVGTGGNEQFF
TRBV4-3 CASSQDRTAQETQYF
TRBV6-4 CASSDSTGGPYNEQFF
TRBV27 CASSPTSGGAWETQYF
TRBV29-1 CSVGSSGHNEQFF
TRBV7-6 CASSQPGLAGGGTDTQYF
TRBV7-2 CASRNGDRIQETQYF
TRBV10-2 CASTRRESHEQYF
TRBV27 CASSHGQAGETQYF
TRBV28 CASSRGIRYEQYF
TRBV6-5 CASSYFGTSGKGEQYF
TRBV5-4 CASSLTGDDSPLHF
TRBV7-9 CASSLDWEREGEQYF
TRBV27 CASSLGTRGFDEQFF
TRBV4-1 CASSQGGVGWAKNIQYF
TRBV29-1 CSANVLQGRITYEQYF